The clone carrying this T cell receptor beta chain was seen more than once but under ten times. This entry is derived from a study of T-cell reconstitution after alpha-beta-depleted transplantation in children. Researchers prepared the TCRbeta library using unique molecular identifiers, the study reports. TCRdb redid the calling of the PCR reads with MiXCR, one entry per CDR3 protein. The table lists a few hundred thousand distinct CDR3 sequences, roughly 20% of them singletons, with 3.5% to 4% in the top ten. Sequences were derived from PBMCs from the stem cell graft donor, sampled from the stem cell graft. This TCR was sampled from a human donor who donated a stem cell graft to a child with acute myeloid leukemia.

The CDR3 is CSARVWTASGKNIQYF. The CDR3 region has the DNA TGCAGTGCTAGAGTTTGGACAGCCTCAGGCAAAAACATTCAGTACTTC. The V and J genes are TRBV20-1 and TRBJ2-4, with a weak D call TRBD1 (6 bases). The CDR3 is 16 residues long. V was shortened by 1 base and J by 3 bases, with 16 bases between the two germline ends. Per germline, CDR1 DFQATT and CDR2 SNEGSKA (reference sequence).